This T cell receptor (beta chain) is drawn from a study of siplizumab effects on memory and regulatory T cells. General study points: Naive T cells appeared more diverse than memory cells and seemed to be major alloresponse contributors.

Notes on this clone: Its antigen is as yet unknown.

The CDR3 spans 16 residues. V dropped 4 bases and J dropped 6; count of bases not matched to a gene: 6. CDR1 and CDR2 (germline): SGHRS, YFSETQ. Here immunoSEQ multiplex PCR was the method, and the copy in TCRdb shows in-frame clones only, minus some. The repertoire holds roughly 120,000 clones, about 91% seen once, with 0.75% in the top ten. The material sequenced was Tregs sorted from blood. This sequence originates from a human donor in good health. V and J are TRBV5-1 and TRBJ2-1, with 14 bases fitting TRBD2. Written as DNA, the CDR3 is TGCGCCAGCAGCCAACCGGGACTAGCGGGAGTCAATGAGCAGTTCTTC. Translation: CASSQPGLAGVNEQFF.